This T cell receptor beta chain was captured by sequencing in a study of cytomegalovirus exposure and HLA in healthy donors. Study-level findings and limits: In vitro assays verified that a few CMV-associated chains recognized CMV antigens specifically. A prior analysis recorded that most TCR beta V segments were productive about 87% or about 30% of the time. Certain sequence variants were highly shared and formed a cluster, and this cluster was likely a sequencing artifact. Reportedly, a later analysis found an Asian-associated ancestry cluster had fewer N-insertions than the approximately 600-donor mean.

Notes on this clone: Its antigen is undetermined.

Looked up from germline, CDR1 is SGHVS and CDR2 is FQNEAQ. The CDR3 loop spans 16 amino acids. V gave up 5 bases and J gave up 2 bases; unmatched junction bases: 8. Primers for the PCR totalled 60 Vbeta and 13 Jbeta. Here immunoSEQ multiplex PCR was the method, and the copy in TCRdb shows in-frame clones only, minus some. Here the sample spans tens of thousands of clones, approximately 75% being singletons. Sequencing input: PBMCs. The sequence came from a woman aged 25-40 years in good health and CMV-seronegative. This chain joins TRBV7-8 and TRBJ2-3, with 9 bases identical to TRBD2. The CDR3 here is CASSPTSGLFTDTQYF. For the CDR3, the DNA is TGTGCCAGCAGCCCGACTAGCGGACTCTTCACAGATACGCAGTATTTT.